The rows below give T cell receptor beta chains drawn from one sample of a study of cytomegalovirus exposure and HLA in healthy donors. Measured with immunoSEQ multiplex PCR; TCRdb has only the in-frame clones, and not every one. Of under 200,000 clones in the sample, roughly 73% were seen once. Sequencing used PBMCs. These receptors originate from a woman in her twenties or thirties in good health and CMV-seronegative. The conserved cysteine and the conserved F or W are not part of the CDR3 here.

v_call	j_call	cdr3_aa
TRBV18	TRBJ1-1	ASSGIRQAQGDEAF
TRBV2	TRBJ2-1	ASTGTSGRSSYNEQF
TRBV5-4	TRBJ1-2	ASSLPESGNYGYT
TRBV15	-	ATSRATGFYEQY
TRBV27	TRBJ2-2	ASSLSIGDPGELF
TRBV18	TRBJ2-7	ASSPPGARLAGFYEQY
TRBV2	TRBJ2-3	ASSGETDTQY
TRBV30	TRBJ2-3	AWTRGSVADTQY
TRBV25-1	TRBJ2-7	ASSGPPFRDRGSYEQY
TRBV5-6	TRBJ2-1	ASSLDRTYNEQF
TRBV7-9	TRBJ2-7	ASTGLAAYEQY
TRBV20-1	-	SARDSYEQY
TRBV7-2	TRBJ2-7	ASSLPGGPRPWEQY
TRBV9	TRBJ2-3	ASSVEGATQY
TRBV15	TRBJ2-3	ATSKGQGDGTDTQY
TRBV2	TRBJ2-3	ASSERTSGGVDTQY
TRBV19	TRBJ2-2	ASSIVLAGSGELF
TRBV5-6	TRBJ1-2	ASSLAVVSNYGYT
TRBV7-2	TRBJ2-3	ASSLTSGATDTQY
TRBV19	TRBJ2-7	ASTYTGTGLYEQY
TRBV4-2	TRBJ1-1	ATISPTGVEAF
TRBV4-3	TRBJ1-2	ASSQGVAGPGYGYT
TRBV7-9	TRBJ2-1	ASSTTGTSEYNEQF
TRBV19	TRBJ1-1	ASSTWTGDLGDTEAF
TRBV7-9	TRBJ2-3	ASRQGLAGTDTQY
TRBV18	TRBJ1-1	ASSPPTDLSLNTEAF
TRBV7-7	TRBJ1-4	ASSLRQGDNEKLF
TRBV7-2	TRBJ1-1	ASSPRGGRGRAF
TRBV7-6	TRBJ2-7	ASSPGVGSSYEQY
TRBV19	TRBJ2-1	ASGGAMSSYNEQF
TRBV5-4	TRBJ1-3	ASTERPELSGNTIY
TRBV19	TRBJ2-1	ASSIEAGGYNEQF
TRBV11-2	TRBJ2-3	ASGWGTSGSTDTQY
TRBV11-3	TRBJ2-5	ASSPTPPPQETQY
TRBV19	TRBJ1-4	ASRPQTGDNEKLF
TRBV21-1	TRBJ2-3	ASSKDEASGLTDTQY
TRBV18	TRBJ1-2	ASSPTPGWGYT
TRBV7-6	TRBJ2-7	ASSSNRGLYEQY
TRBV7-3	TRBJ2-1	ASSLSPLGQGTPSSYNEQF
TRBV6-1	TRBJ2-4	ASSEGAHLVNIQY